One sample yielded the 32 T cell receptor beta chains listed below, sequenced in a study of T cell responses to AZD1222 COVID-19 vaccine. Measured with immunoSEQ multiplex PCR; TCRdb has only the in-frame clones, and not every one. Altogether about 120,000 clones are present, nearly 90% being singletons, with the ten largest covering less than 4.5%. Sequencing used peripheral blood, obtained on day 0 of AZD1222 vaccination. These receptors were collected from an adult in good health.

About this clone itself: The same CDR3 arises from other DNA sequences in this sample as well. The CDR3 is CASSLDRAQPQHF. Written as DNA, the CDR3 is TGTGCCAGCAGCTTGGACAGGGCTCAGCCCCAGCATTTT. This sequence joins TRBV7-2 and TRBJ1-5; 8 nucleotides match TRBD1. The CDR3 extends over 13 amino acids. V shed 3 bases, J shed 6 bases, and the junction held 1 base outside the gene matches. CDR1 is SGHTA, CDR2 FQGNSA, per germline.

This rearrangement joins TRBV18 to TRBJ1-2; 10 positions agree with TRBD1. Germline V gene data show CDR1 as KGHSH and CDR2 as LQKENI. Unmatched junction bases numbered 9, after V lost 3 bases and J lost 8 bases. CDR3 length equals 15 residues. The CDR3 DNA is TGTGCCAGCTCACCTCTTGGACAGGGGGTTCAGGGCTACACCTTC. It codes for CASSPLGQGVQGYTF. The variable domain in full, with the rest retrieved from reference TRBV18 and TRBJ1-2, is NAGVMQNPRHLVRRRGQEARLRCSPMKGHSHVYWYRQLPEEGLKFMVYLQKENIIDESGMPKERFSAEFPKEGPSILRIQQVVRGDSAAYFCASSPLGQGVQGYTFGSGTRLTVV.

This chain uses TRBV27 with TRBJ2-3; 9 bases fit TRBD2. After removal of 4 bases from V and 7 bases from J, the junction contained 6 bases not matched to a gene. The CDR3 totals 14 residues. In germline, CDR1 is MNHEY, CDR2 SMNVEV (reference sequence). The CDR3 reads CASSSDSGRNTQYF. The CDR3 DNA is TGTGCCAGCAGTTCCGATAGCGGGAGAAATACGCAGTATTTT.

The V gene is TRBV15, the J gene TRBJ1-3; possibly TRBD1 for D (5 bases). This CDR3 contains 16 residues. Germline V gene data show CDR1 as LNHNV and CDR2 as YYDKDF (reference sequence). Trimming stripped 0 bases from V and 4 bases from J, with 13 bases between. The CDR3 region is CATSRDGGRPGNTIYF. In DNA form, the CDR3 reads TGTGCCACCAGCAGAGATGGGGGACGCCCGGGAAACACCATATATTTT.

The genes are TRBV7-2 and TRBJ2-3; 9 bases agree with TRBD2. The CDR3 spans 15 residues. J gave up 5 bases and V 3 bases, and 6 bases lay outside the gene matches. CDR1 and CDR2 (germline): SGHTA, FQGNSA. The CDR3: CASSFTAGGGDTQYF. The CDR3 DNA sequence: TGTGCCAGCAGCTTTACAGCGGGGGGAGGAGATACGCAGTATTTT.

The chain joins TRBV27 to TRBJ1-5; 12 bases line up with TRBD1. Germline CDR1 is MNHEY and CDR2 is SMNVEV (reference sequence). The J segment lost 7 bases and the V segment lost 2 bases, leaving 9 bases of the junction unmatched. The length of the CDR3 is 17 residues. Here the CDR3 reads CASSLMGTGGARQPQHF. The CDR3 DNA follows: TGTGCCAGCAGTTTAATGGGGACAGGGGGCGCACGGCAGCCCCAGCATTTT.

V is TRBV12-3 or TRBV12-4 and J is TRBJ1-6, with 8 bases lining up with TRBD1. The V segment lost 8 bases and the J segment 9 bases; nucleotides outside the gene matches: 6. CDR3 size: 13 residues. Here the CDR3 reads CASQDRVGSPLHF. CDR3 sequence (DNA): TGTGCCAGCCAGGACAGGGTGGGTTCACCCCTCCACTTT.

The J gene is TRBJ1-5, the V gene TRBV6-5; TRBD1 aligns across 8 bases. The ends lost 6 bases at V and 1 base at J; junction bases unmatched: 5. Germline lookup yields CDR1 MNHEY and CDR2 SVGAGI. This CDR3 is 15 amino acids long. In DNA, the CDR3 is TGTGCCAGCAGGAAACAGGGGGAAAGCAATCAGCCCCAGCATTTT. This codes for CASRKQGESNQPQHF.

The rearrangement uses TRBV12-3 or TRBV12-4 and TRBJ2-1; the D call may be TRBD1 or TRBD2 (5 bases each). Trimming took 5 bases from V and 8 from J, leaving 10 bases between them. The CDR3 is 12 amino acids. The CDR3 loop reads CASSPRGHEQFF. The CDR3 region has the DNA TGTGCCAGCAGTCCGAGGGGCCATGAGCAGTTCTTC.

The sample holds one count of this clone. V usage is TRBV19 and J usage is TRBJ2-1, with D maybe TRBD2 (5 bases). The V end was cut by 5 bases, the J end by 5 bases, with 7 bases between. The CDR3 consists of 12 residues. From germline, CDR1 is LNHDA and CDR2 SQIVND (reference sequence). The DNA for the CDR3 is TGTGCCAGTAGTTCAGCGGACAATGAGCAGTTCTTC. Its translation is CASSSADNEQFF.

V usage is TRBV2 and J usage is TRBJ1-3; D not resolved. The CDR3 is 15 amino acids. V lost 6 bases, J lost 0 bases, and 12 bases lay in between. CDR1 is SNHLY, CDR2 FYNNEI, per germline. In nucleotides, the CDR3 is TGTGCCAGCAGGGCCGAGTTCTTCTCTGGAAACACCATATATTTT. Translating it yields CASRAEFFSGNTIYF.

V gene TRBV28 combines with J gene TRBJ1-3; D gene uncertain. The CDR3 loop spans 14 amino acids. V was shortened by 8 bases and J by 0 bases, with 11 bases between the two germline ends. Germline V gene data show CDR1 as MDHEN and CDR2 as SYDVKM. CDR3 residues: CASGVRSSGNTIYF. Written as DNA, the CDR3 is TGTGCCAGCGGGGTCCGTAGCTCTGGAAACACCATATATTTT.

The chain joins TRBV6-5 to TRBJ1-1; 7 bases fit TRBD1. Germline CDR1 and CDR2: MNHEY and SVGAGI. CDR3 length equals 14 residues. V was clipped by 7 bases and J by 3 bases; unmatched bases: 8. The CDR3 DNA sequence: TGTGCCAGCACCTACGAGGGGGCGGACACTGAAGCTTTCTTT. Its translation is CASTYEGADTEAFF.

The rearrangement joins TRBV6-6 to TRBJ1-3; D remains unclear. This CDR3 has 14 amino acids. Trimming shortened V by 4 bases and J by 2 bases, and 9 bases separated the two germline ends. Germline CDR1 and CDR2: MNHNY and SVGAGI (reference sequence). The CDR3, as DNA: TGTGCCAGCAGTTCCGCCAATACTGGAAACACCATATATTTT. This encodes CASSSANTGNTIYF.

The chain recombines TRBV18 with TRBJ1-6, with TRBD1 matching over 7 bases. In germline, CDR1 is KGHSH, CDR2 LQKENI. The J segment lost 8 bases and the V segment lost 3 bases, leaving 7 bases of the junction unmatched. The CDR3 loop spans 15 amino acids. The CDR3 reads CASSPPGTADSPLHF. The CDR3 bases are TGTGCCAGCTCACCTCCCGGGACAGCGGATTCACCCCTCCACTTT.

This clone has only a few counts. The chain employs TRBV7-2 and TRBJ2-5; D may correspond to TRBD1 or TRBD2 (6 bases each). V shed 3 bases and J shed 1 base, with 9 bases lying between them. CDR1 SGHTA and CDR2 FQGNSA come from the germline V gene. The CDR3 totals 14 residues. This CDR3 is CASSFGGPQETQYF. Written as DNA, the CDR3 is TGTGCCAGCAGCTTCGGGGGCCCCCAAGAGACCCAGTACTTC.

The rearrangement uses TRBV19 and TRBJ2-2, with D possibly being TRBD1 or TRBD2 (6 bases each). Looked up from germline, CDR1 is LNHDA and CDR2 is SQIVND (reference sequence). With 11 bases removed from V and 5 bases from J, the gap between germline ends came to 15 bases. The CDR3 has 13 amino acids. The CDR3 region has the DNA TGTGCCGGGGGCGGGGTTGGGACCGGGGAGCTGTTTTTT. This sequence encodes CAGGGVGTGELFF.

This chain joins TRBV5-4 and TRBJ2-7; 7 bases map to TRBD1. Germline-derived CDR1 and CDR2 are SGHNT and YYREEE (reference sequence). This CDR3 contains 13 residues. V lost 4 bases to trimming and J lost 7 bases; unmatched junction nucleotides: 8. The CDR3 DNA sequence: TGTGCCAGCAGCACCCAGACAGGGTCTGAGCAGTACTTC. The encoded protein is CASSTQTGSEQYF.

The rearrangement links TRBV2 to TRBJ1-1; 7 nucleotides align to TRBD1. V shed 10 bases and J 4 bases; nucleotides not matched to a gene: 6. The CDR3 is 12 amino acids. Per germline, CDR1 SNHLY and CDR2 FYNNEI. This CDR3 reads CAIKDRSTEAFF. The CDR3 DNA sequence: TGTGCCATCAAGGACAGGAGCACTGAAGCTTTCTTT.

J is TRBJ1-2 and V is TRBV5-4; 7 bases fit TRBD1. V lost 0 bases and J lost 5; bases outside the gene matches: 7. The CDR3 loop spans 15 amino acids. Germline V CDR1 and CDR2: SGHNT, YYREEE (reference sequence). The CDR3 here is CASSLVTGDTYGYTF. CDR3 bases: TGTGCCAGCAGCTTGGTAACAGGGGACACGTATGGCTACACCTTC.

This sequence joins TRBV2 and TRBJ2-2; 8 bases fit TRBD1. V trimming: 5 bases; J trimming: 5 bases; junction bases outside the gene matches: 13. The V gene's germline CDR1 is SNHLY and CDR2 FYNNEI. CDR3 length equals 17 residues. This chain's CDR3 is CASSKTGTGGGTGELFF. The CDR3 region has the DNA TGTGCCAGCAGTAAAACCGGGACAGGAGGGGGAACCGGGGAGCTGTTTTTT.

This chain uses TRBV5-1 with TRBJ2-7; 11 bases fit TRBD2. The CDR3 is 16 residues long. With V trimmed by 4 bases and J by 4 bases, 10 bases remained unmatched. The germline CDR1 and CDR2 sequences are SGHRS and YFSETQ. The CDR3 coding sequence is TGCGCCAGCAGCCTATGGGCTAGCGGGGGGAAGTACGAGCAGTACTTC. Translating gives CASSLWASGGKYEQYF.

The chain recombines TRBV11-2 with TRBJ2-2, with 8 positions matching TRBD2. The length of the CDR3 is 17 residues. V lost 1 base and J lost 3; bases outside the gene matches: 7. The V gene's germline CDR1 is SGHAT and CDR2 FQNNGV. CDR3 sequence: CASSLVPSGPDTGELFF. The CDR3 region has the DNA TGTGCCAGCAGCTTAGTCCCTAGCGGGCCCGACACCGGGGAGCTGTTTTTT.

The chain combines TRBV18 with TRBJ2-1, with TRBD2 matching over 13 bases. CDR1 and CDR2 (germline): KGHSH, LQKENI. V dropped 2 bases and J dropped 4; count of bases not matched to a gene: 5. The CDR3 spans 17 residues. DNA for the CDR3: TGTGCCAGCTCACCATCTGGACTAGCGGGAGTATACAATGAGCAGTTCTTC. It is translated as CASSPSGLAGVYNEQFF. The full variable domain, in which reference TRBV18 and TRBJ2-1 provide the parts outside the CDR3, is NAGVMQNPRHLVRRRGQEARLRCSPMKGHSHVYWYRQLPEEGLKFMVYLQKENIIDESGMPKERFSAEFPKEGPSILRIQQVVRGDSAAYFCASSPSGLAGVYNEQFFGPGTRLTVL.

The rearrangement links TRBV29-1 to TRBJ2-7, with D possibly matching TRBD2 (6 bases). CDR3 length: 14 residues. Germline V lookup: CDR1 SQVTM, CDR2 ANQGSEA. The V end lost 4 bases, the J end lost 0 bases, and 13 bases lay between the germline ends. The CDR3 loop is CSVGEDPSSYEQYF. The CDR3 DNA reads TGCAGCGTTGGGGAGGACCCAAGCTCCTACGAGCAGTACTTC.

The chain has TRBV7-2 and TRBJ1-6; the match to TRBD1 covers 8 bases. With 7 bases clipped from V and 11 bases from J, the junction kept 10 bases outside the gene matches. Per germline, CDR1 SGHTA and CDR2 FQGNSA. The length of the CDR3 is 14 residues. The CDR3 region has the DNA TGTGCCAGCACCCACCAGGGGGCGGGGGCACCCCTCCACTTT. Amino acids: CASTHQGAGAPLHF.

The rearrangement joins TRBV29-1 to TRBJ2-1, with D possibly TRBD1 on 6 matching bases. The germline V and J ends were trimmed by 3 bases and 8 bases, with 11 bases remaining between them. This CDR3 contains 12 residues. Germline V lookup: CDR1 SQVTM, CDR2 ANQGSEA. The CDR3 loop reads CSVDGRGDEQFF. CDR3 sequence (DNA): TGCAGCGTTGACGGCAGGGGCGATGAGCAGTTCTTC.

The CDR3 coding sequence is TGTGCCAGCACCCCCAGGGGGGGGAACTACGAGCAGTACTTC. It translates to CASTPRGGNYEQYF. This chain joins TRBV6-5 and TRBJ2-7; D possibly uses TRBD1 or TRBD2 (7 bases each). V gave up 7 bases and J gave up 3 bases, with 16 bases separating them. CDR3 length equals 14 residues. Per germline, CDR1 MNHEY and CDR2 SVGAGI.

The chain is built from TRBV30 and TRBJ1-1; 7 bases are a match to TRBD1. The CDR3 contains 12 residues. The trim removed 8 bases at V and 1 base at J, leaving 4 bases unmatched. CDR1 GTSNPN and CDR2 SVGIG come from the germline V gene (reference sequence). The CDR3 protein is CAGGQSNTEAFF. The CDR3 nucleotides are TGTGCCGGGGGACAGTCGAACACTGAAGCTTTCTTT.

CDR3 protein: CASSLTGGPYEQYF. DNA for the CDR3: TGTGCCAGCAGTTTAACAGGGGGTCCCTACGAGCAGTACTTC. The chain joins TRBV27 to TRBJ2-7, with 8 bases identical to TRBD1. V trimming: 2 bases; J trimming: 2 bases; junction bases outside the gene matches: 2. CDR1 is MNHEY, CDR2 SMNVEV, per germline (reference sequence). This CDR3 is 14 amino acids long.

This CDR3 is CATSRDAGTKNIQYF. Written as DNA, the CDR3 is TGTGCCACCAGCAGAGATGCAGGGACAAAAAACATTCAGTACTTC. V and J are TRBV15 and TRBJ2-4; D might be TRBD1 (6 bases). Germline V CDR1 and CDR2: LNHNV, YYDKDF (reference sequence). The CDR3 consists of 15 residues. Between the trimmed V and J ends, which lost 0 bases and 4 bases, there was a span of 10 bases.

This chain links TRBV6-6 with TRBJ1-6, with TRBD1 matching 9 bases. The CDR3 covers 15 residues. Germline-derived CDR1 and CDR2 are MNHNY and SVGAGI (reference sequence). V lost 6 bases, J lost 4 bases, and 4 bases stayed unmatched. DNA for the CDR3: TGTGCCAGCAGGGACAGGGGCTCTTATAATTCACCCCTCCACTTT. Translated, it gives CASRDRGSYNSPLHF.